This passage covers 2 T cell receptor beta chains from one sample sequenced in a study of blood T cell repertoires in COVID-19 (dated by TCRdb to 2018 to 2020). The library was obtained by the immunoSEQ multiplex PCR assay. Drawn from immuneACCESS, this table holds only the in-frame rearrangements with V and J called that TCRdb kept. Clones are partly lost; checked studies trace under half to an unresolved V gene and leave the rest unexplained. The sample table records some 140,000 clones; around four fifths of these occur just once. Of the sample, 10% to 11% falls within the top ten clones. Sequenced: peripheral blood. These receptors originate from a man between 60 and 75 years old who had recovered from COVID-19.

CDR3 residues: CASSSQGVSPLHF. The CDR3 DNA reads as TGTGCCAGCAGCTCACAGGGGGTGTCACCCCTCCACTTT. This sequence joins TRBV7-9 and TRBJ1-6, with 8 bases that match TRBD1. V gave up 4 bases and J gave up 10 bases; unmatched junction bases: 3. The CDR3 consists of 13 residues. Per the germline V gene, CDR1 is SEHNR and CDR2 is FQNEAQ (reference sequence).

The chain couples TRBV7-2 to TRBJ2-7, with 9 bases matching TRBD2. V shed 1 base, J shed 3 bases, and the junction held 4 bases outside the gene matches. There are 15 residues in the CDR3. Germline loops: CDR1 SGHTA, CDR2 FQGNSA. The CDR3 reads CASSLEASGIYEQYF. CDR3 bases: TGTGCCAGCAGCTTAGAAGCTAGCGGGATCTACGAGCAGTACTTC.